This T cell receptor beta chain is drawn from a study of T-cell memory formation after mild COVID-19. Study-wide results and caveats: SARS-CoV-2 specificity of second-wave clones peaking day 37 was unconfirmed.

TCR alpha and TCR beta cDNA libraries carrying sample barcodes and UMIs were produced by 5'RACE using constant-segment primers. TCRdb re-analysed the 5' RACE reads in MiXCR, keeping a single row per CDR3 protein. The repertoire includes fewer than 700,000 distinct CDR3 sequences, 18% of them detected once, and approximately 12% sits in the top ten. V shed 4 bases and J shed 2 bases, with 15 bases lying between them. CDR3 length equals 16 residues. CDR1 is SGHRS, CDR2 YFSETQ, per germline. Regarding this clonotype: The target antigen is unknown.

This clonotype was sampled from an adult woman who had mild COVID-19 (a few samples of this study predate the infection). Cell type and time point are not known. The sequencing sample was made of PBMCs or a T cell subset sorted from them (not recorded which). The chain recombines TRBV5-1 with TRBJ2-2; D may correspond to TRBD1 or TRBD2 (5 bases each). The DNA of the CDR3 is TGCGCCAGCAGCATCCTAGGGACGGCAAACACCGGGGAGCTGTTTTTT. This encodes CASSILGTANTGELFF.